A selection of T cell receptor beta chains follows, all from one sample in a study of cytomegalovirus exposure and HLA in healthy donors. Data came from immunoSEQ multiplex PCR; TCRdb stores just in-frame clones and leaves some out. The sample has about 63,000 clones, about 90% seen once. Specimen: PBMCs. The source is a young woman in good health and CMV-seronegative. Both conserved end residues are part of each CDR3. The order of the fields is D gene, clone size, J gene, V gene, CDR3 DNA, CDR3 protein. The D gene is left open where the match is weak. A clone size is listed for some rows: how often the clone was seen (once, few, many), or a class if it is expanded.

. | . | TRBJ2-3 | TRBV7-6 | TGTGCCAGCAGCCGTCTATTGGCAGATACGCAGTATTTT | CASSRLLADTQYF
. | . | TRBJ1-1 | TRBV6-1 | TGTGCCAGCGGTGCCGGGACTGAAGCTTTCTTT | CASGAGTEAFF
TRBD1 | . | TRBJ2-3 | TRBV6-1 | TGTGCCAGCATTAGGACAGGGGAACTCGATACGCAGTATTTT | CASIRTGELDTQYF
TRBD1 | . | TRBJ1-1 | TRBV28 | TGTGCCAGCTCGGGACAGACCACTGAAGCTTTCTTT | CASSGQTTEAFF
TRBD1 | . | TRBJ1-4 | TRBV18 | TGTGCCAGCTCAAAACCACAGGGGAGTAGTGAAAAACTGTTTTTT | CASSKPQGSSEKLFF
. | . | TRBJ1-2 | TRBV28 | TGTGCCAGCAGCCCAAGATCGTTGCTTCGTGACAGAATTTATGGCTACACCTTC | CASSPRSLLRDRIYGYTF
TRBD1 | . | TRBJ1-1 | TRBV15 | TGTGCCACCAGCAGAGGTGACAGGGATGAGACTGAAGCTTTCTTT | CATSRGDRDETEAFF
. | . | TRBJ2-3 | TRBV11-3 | TGTGCCAGCAGCTTAGGCGGGAGCACAGATACGCAGTATTTT | CASSLGGSTDTQYF
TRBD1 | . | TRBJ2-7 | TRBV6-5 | TGTGCCAGCAGAGGGACAGGGTTGACCTACGAGCAGTACTTC | CASRGTGLTYEQYF
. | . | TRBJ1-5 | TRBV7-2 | TGTGCCAGCAGCTTGGATGGCGGGGCCGGGGGGCATCAGCCCCAGCATTTT | CASSLDGGAGGHQPQHF
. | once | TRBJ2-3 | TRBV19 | TGTGCCAGTAGTACCGACACTTCTAGCACAGATACGCAGTATTTT | CASSTDTSSTDTQYF
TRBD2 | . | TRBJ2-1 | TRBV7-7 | TGTGCCAGCAGCCCCCGGGGAGGGGAGCCGGGCGAGCAGTTCTTC | CASSPRGGEPGEQFF
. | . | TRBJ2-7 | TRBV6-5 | TGTGCCAGCACCGAACAAGGGGACTCCTACGAGCAGTACTTC | CASTEQGDSYEQYF
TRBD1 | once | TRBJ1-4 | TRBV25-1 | TGTGCCAGCAGTGTTGGGACGTGGGGGACAGGGCCTAATGAAAAACTGTTTTTT | CASSVGTWGTGPNEKLFF
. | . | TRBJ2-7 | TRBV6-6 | TGTGCCACCGATAGCGGTCACTCCTACGAGCAGTACTTC | CATDSGHSYEQYF
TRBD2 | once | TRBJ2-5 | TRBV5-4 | TGTGCCAGCAGCTCGACTAGCGGGAACGGGGAGACCCAGTACTTC | CASSSTSGNGETQYF
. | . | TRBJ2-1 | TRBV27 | TGTGCCAGCTACTCCTCGGGACAAGTATACAATGAGCAGTTCTTC | CASYSSGQVYNEQFF
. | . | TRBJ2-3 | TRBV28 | TGTGCCAGCAGCCAGGGGCCAGCGGGGGATACGCAGTATTTT | CASSQGPAGDTQYF
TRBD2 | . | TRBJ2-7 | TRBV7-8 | TGTGCCAGCATCGATACTAGCGGAACCTACGAGCAGTACTTC | CASIDTSGTYEQYF
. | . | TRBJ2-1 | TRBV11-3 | TGTGCCAGCAGCTTAGACAGCGGGCCCTACAATGAGCAGTTCTTC | CASSLDSGPYNEQFF
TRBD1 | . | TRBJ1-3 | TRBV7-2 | TGTGCCAGCAGCCGACGGGACAGGGGAAGGAACACCATATATTTT | CASSRRDRGRNTIYF
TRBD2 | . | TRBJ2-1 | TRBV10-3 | TGTGCCATCAGTGAGTCAGGACTAGCGGGAGGGCCCAATGAGCAGTTCTTC | CAISESGLAGGPNEQFF
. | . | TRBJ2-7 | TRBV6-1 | TGTGCCAGCAATACCGCGACTAGTTTGGCCCACGAGCAGTACTTC | CASNTATSLAHEQYF
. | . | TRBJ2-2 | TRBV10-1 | TGCGCCAGCAGTATCCAGGTTAACACCGGGGAGCTGTTTTTT | CASSIQVNTGELFF
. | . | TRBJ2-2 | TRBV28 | TGTGCCAGCAGTCCTTTTGAGGCCACCGGGGAGCTGTTTTTT | CASSPFEATGELFF
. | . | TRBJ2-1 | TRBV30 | TGTGCCTGGGGCCCGGGGTCAGGCACTGAGCAGTTCTTC | CAWGPGSGTEQFF
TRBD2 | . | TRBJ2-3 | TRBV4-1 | TGCGCCAGCAGCCAAGATATCGGGGCGGGAGCTGATACTAGCACAGATACGCAGTATTTT | CASSQDIGAGADTSTDTQYF
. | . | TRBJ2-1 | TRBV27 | TGTGCCAGCAGTTGGTCGGGGGACTGGGGCAATGAGCAGTTCTTC | CASSWSGDWGNEQFF
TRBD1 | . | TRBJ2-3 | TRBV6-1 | TGTGCCAGCAAGGGACAGGGCACAGATACGCAGTATTTT | CASKGQGTDTQYF
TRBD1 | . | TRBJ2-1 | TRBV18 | TGTGCCAGCTCACCGGTGCCCCAGGGGGCTGCTGAGCAGTTCTTC | CASSPVPQGAAEQFF
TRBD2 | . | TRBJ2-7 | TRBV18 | TGTGCCAGCTCACCAACTGGACTAGCGGGAGGGGTGGTCTACGAGCAGTACTTC | CASSPTGLAGGVVYEQYF
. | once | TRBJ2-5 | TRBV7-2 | TGTGCCAGCAGCGTAAGACAAGGCCAAGAGACCCAGTACTTC | CASSVRQGQETQYF
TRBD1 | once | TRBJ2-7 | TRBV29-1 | TGCAGCGTTGAAACCCGGGGGACAGGGTACGAGCAGTACTTC | CSVETRGTGYEQYF
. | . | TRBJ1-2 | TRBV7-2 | TGTGCCAGCGCTAGGGAGTACGATGGCTACACCTTC | CASAREYDGYTF
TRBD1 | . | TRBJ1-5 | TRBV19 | TGTGCCAGTAGTACCCGACAGGGACCGCAGTATAGCAATCAGCCCCAGCATTTT | CASSTRQGPQYSNQPQHF
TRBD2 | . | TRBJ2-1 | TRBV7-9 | TGTGCCAGCAGTCTAGCGGGAGGGGAGCAGTTCTTC | CASSLAGGEQFF
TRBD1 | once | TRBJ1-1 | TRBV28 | TGTGCCAGCAGTCTACCGGGACAGGGGAACACTGAAGCTTTCTTT | CASSLPGQGNTEAFF
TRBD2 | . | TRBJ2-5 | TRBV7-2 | TGTGCCAGCAGCTTAGCGTCGGCGGGAGGTCTAGGAGAGACCCAGTACTTC | CASSLASAGGLGETQYF
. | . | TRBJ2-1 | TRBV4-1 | TGCGCCAGCCCGAGGGGGACGGGCTTATACAATGAGCAGTTCTTC | CASPRGTGLYNEQFF
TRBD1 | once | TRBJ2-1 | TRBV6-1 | TGTGCCAGCAGTGAATCGGGACAGGGGGCCAGTGAGCAGTTCTTC | CASSESGQGASEQFF
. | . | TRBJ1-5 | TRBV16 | TGTGCCAGCAGCCCCACAGGCAATCAGCCCCAGCATTTT | CASSPTGNQPQHF
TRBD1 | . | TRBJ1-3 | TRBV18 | TGTGCCAGCTCACCACTTTCTGTTGGCGACAGGGGAAGAATTGGAAACACCATATATTTT | CASSPLSVGDRGRIGNTIYF
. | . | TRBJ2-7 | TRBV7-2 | TGTGCCAGCAGCCCCGGGGTGGTGGACCCCTACGAGCAGTACTTC | CASSPGVVDPYEQYF
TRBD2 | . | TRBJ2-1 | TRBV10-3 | TGTGCCATCAGTGACTCCGGGACTAGCAGATACAATGAGCAGTTCTTC | CAISDSGTSRYNEQFF
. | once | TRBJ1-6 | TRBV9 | TGTGCCAGCAGCACCCAATTTGAGAATTCACCCCTCCACTTT | CASSTQFENSPLHF
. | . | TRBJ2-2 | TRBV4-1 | TGCGCCAGCAGCCACCACTTGGGGGAGCTGTTTTTT | CASSHHLGELFF
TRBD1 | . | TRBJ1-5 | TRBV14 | TGTGCCAGCAGCCAAGGGACAGGAGGGAATCAGCCCCAGCATTTT | CASSQGTGGNQPQHF
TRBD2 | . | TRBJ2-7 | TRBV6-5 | TGTGCCAGCAGTTACTCGTTTAGCGGGGCGAGCTACGAGCAGTACTTC | CASSYSFSGASYEQYF
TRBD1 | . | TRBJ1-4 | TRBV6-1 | TGTGCCAGCAGTGCCGGACAGGGCCCTAATGAAAAACTGTTTTTT | CASSAGQGPNEKLFF
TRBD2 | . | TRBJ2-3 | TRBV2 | TGTGCCAGCAGTCAATTACTAGCGGGAGTGATCACAGATACGCAGTATTTT | CASSQLLAGVITDTQYF
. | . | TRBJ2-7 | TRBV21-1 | TGTGCCAGCAGCAAAGTGGGCGGGAGGCCATCCTACGAGCAGTACTTC | CASSKVGGRPSYEQYF
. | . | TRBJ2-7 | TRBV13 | TGTGCCAGCAGCTTAGGGCGGAGGAGCTCCTACGAGCAGTACTTC | CASSLGRRSSYEQYF
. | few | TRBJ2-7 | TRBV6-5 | TGTGCCAGCAGTTACCCAGGGATCAACGAGCAGTACTTC | CASSYPGINEQYF
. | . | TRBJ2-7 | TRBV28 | TGTGCCAGCAGTTTAGGGGGGTACGAGCAGTACTTC | CASSLGGYEQYF
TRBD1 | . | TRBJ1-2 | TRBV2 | TGTGCCAGCAGTCCCCTACAGGGGGAAAACTATGGCTACACCTTC | CASSPLQGENYGYTF
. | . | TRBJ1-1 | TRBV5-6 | TGTGCCAGCAGCCTGGGGCCGGGGGACACTGAAGCTTTCTTT | CASSLGPGDTEAFF
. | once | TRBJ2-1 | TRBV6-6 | TGTGCCAGCAGTTACCGGGAGTATGTACCAGACAATGAGCAGTTCTTC | CASSYREYVPDNEQFF